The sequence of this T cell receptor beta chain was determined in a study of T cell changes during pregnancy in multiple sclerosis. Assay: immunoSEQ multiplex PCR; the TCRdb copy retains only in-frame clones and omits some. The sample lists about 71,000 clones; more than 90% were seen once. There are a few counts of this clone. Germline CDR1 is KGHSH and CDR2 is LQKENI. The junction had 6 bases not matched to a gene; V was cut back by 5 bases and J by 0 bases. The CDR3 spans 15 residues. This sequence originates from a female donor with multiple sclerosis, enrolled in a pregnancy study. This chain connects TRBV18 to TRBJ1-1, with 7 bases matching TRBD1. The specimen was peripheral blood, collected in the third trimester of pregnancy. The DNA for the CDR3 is TGTGCCAGCTCATTACGGACAGGAATGAACACTGAAGCTTTCTTT. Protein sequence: CASSLRTGMNTEAFF.